The 5 T cell receptor beta chains below come from one sample, sequenced in a study of identifying expanded T cells in peripheral blood. Generated by immunoSEQ multiplex PCR, the TCRdb table keeps only in-frame clones and is missing some. The sample has about 86,000 clones, about 85% seen once. Input material: blood. Every receptor here comes from a person between 18 and 70 years old in good health.

For this clone: Other nucleotide sequences from this sample produce the same CDR3. The V call is TRBV29-1, the J call TRBJ1-2; TRBD1 matches 7 bases. The V gene's germline CDR1 is SQVTM and CDR2 ANQGSEA. The V gene end was trimmed by 4 bases and the J gene end by 3 bases; junction bases not matched to a gene: 2. The CDR3 spans 12 residues. The CDR3 bases are TGCAGCGTTGGACAGGGCGACTATGGCTACACCTTC. This gives the protein CSVGQGDYGYTF.

The chain combines TRBV23-1 with TRBJ1-2; D gene uncertain. TRBV23-1 is noted as an ORF with a role that remains uncertain. This CDR3 contains 12 residues. V lost 7 bases and J 3 bases, leaving 9 bases between the germline ends. The CDR3 here is CASIGRYYGYTF. DNA for the CDR3: TGCGCCAGCATCGGGCGGTACTATGGCTACACCTTC.

The V and J genes are TRBV19 and TRBJ1-5, with 10 bases that match TRBD1. The J segment lost 6 bases and the V segment lost 7 bases, leaving 12 bases of the junction unmatched. The length of the CDR3 is 16 residues. Germline assignment: CDR1 LNHDA and CDR2 SQIVND (reference sequence). CDR3 sequence: CASKSLGTGDGQPQHF. Written as DNA, the CDR3 is TGTGCCAGTAAATCTCTCGGGACAGGGGATGGTCAGCCCCAGCATTTT.

The V and J genes are TRBV5-1 and TRBJ1-3; 8 positions match TRBD1. The CDR3 is made up of 17 amino acids. Germline values: CDR1 SGHRS, CDR2 YFSETQ. Unmatched junction bases numbered 14, after V lost 2 bases and J lost 7 bases. The CDR3, as DNA: TGCGCCAGCAGCTTAGGGGACAGGTCGATCCCCGGGAACACCATATATTTT. It specifies CASSLGDRSIPGNTIYF.

V and J are TRBV9 and TRBJ2-1, with 11 bases aligning to TRBD2. The CDR3 covers 16 residues. Germline CDR1 is SGDLS and CDR2 is YYNGEE. The ends lost 2 bases at V and 5 bases at J; junction bases unmatched: 6. CDR3 residues: CASSVYRLAGNNEQFF. The CDR3 DNA sequence: TGTGCCAGCAGCGTTTACCGACTAGCGGGGAACAATGAGCAGTTCTTC.